This T cell receptor beta chain was sequenced during a study of cytomegalovirus exposure and HLA in healthy donors. Study-level results: In a later analysis, HLA-C alleles had the fewest associated TCRs, DRB1 alleles the most.

PCR primers comprised 60 Vbeta and 13 Jbeta primers. Measured with immunoSEQ multiplex PCR; TCRdb has only the in-frame clones, and not every one. The table lists around 170,000 clones, 82% of them singletons. Turning to this clone: The antigen is not known.

The CDR3 totals 15 residues. V lost 7 bases and J lost 2; bases outside the gene matches: 6. CDR1 is LNHDA and CDR2 is SQIVND in the germline V gene (reference sequence). The sequenced sample was PBMCs. The chain combines TRBV19 with TRBJ2-3; 10 bases are shared with TRBD2. The TCR was taken from a middle-aged man in good health and CMV-seronegative. Written as DNA, the CDR3 is TGTGCCAGTACATCTAGCGGGGGTTTCACAGATACGCAGTATTTT. Translating gives CASTSSGGFTDTQYF.